The 10 T cell receptor beta chains in this list originate from one sample, sequenced in a study of early T cells in non-severe SARS-CoV-2 infection. MiXCR, applied by TCRdb to the 5' RACE reads, yields one record per CDR3 protein. This sample carries tens of thousands of distinct CDR3 sequences, about 5% of them seen once, and the ten largest clones take roughly 4.3%. The sequencing input was whole blood. The receptors were gathered from an adult who was a healthcare worker with PCR-confirmed SARS-CoV-2 infection or an uninfected control (not recorded which).

This clonotype came up a few times. The gene calls are TRBV11-2 and TRBJ2-2; unclear D gene. From germline, CDR1 is SGHAT and CDR2 FQNNGV. The CDR3 covers 14 residues. V was pared by 3 bases and J by 1 base, with 6 bases between. The DNA of the CDR3 is TGTGCCAGCAGCTTCGTCCAGAACACCGGGGAGCTGTTTTTT. Translating gives CASSFVQNTGELFF.

This clonotype came up many times. The chain joins TRBV2 to TRBJ2-1; D gene unclear. This CDR3 is built from 11 residues. V was clipped by 6 bases and J by 6 bases, with 6 bases between them. Germline CDR1 SNHLY, CDR2 FYNNEI. CDR3 loop: CASSLSNEQFF. The CDR3 DNA follows: TGTGCCAGCAGCCTGAGCAATGAGCAGTTCTTC. The whole variable domain, filled in from reference TRBV2 and TRBJ2-1, reads EPEVTQTPSHQVTQMGQEVILRCVPISNHLYFYWYRQILGQKVEFLVSFYNNEISEKSEIFDDQFSVERPDGSNFTLKIRSTKLEDSAMYFCASSLSNEQFFGPGTRLTVL.

In its sample, this clonotype was seen many times. This sequence joins TRBV4-3 and TRBJ1-2; D gene unclear. The V end was cut by 0 bases, the J end by 2 bases, with 7 bases between. The CDR3 runs to 14 residues. Germline values: CDR1 LGHNA, CDR2 YSLEER. The CDR3, as DNA: TGCGCCAGCAGCCAAGATCTAGGGAACTATGGCTACACCTTC. This translates into CASSQDLGNYGYTF.

This clonotype was seen ten or more times. The J gene is TRBJ2-7, the V gene TRBV6-2 or TRBV6-3, with 8 bases aligning to TRBD1. V shed 0 bases and J 7 bases; nucleotides not matched to a gene: 2. The CDR3 is made up of 13 amino acids. Germline lookup yields CDR1 MNHEY and CDR2 SVGEGT. The CDR3 DNA sequence: TGTGCCAGCAGTTACTCCGGACAGGGAGAGCAGTACTTC. Its protein is CASSYSGQGEQYF.

The chain is built from TRBV2 and TRBJ2-2, with D possibly TRBD1 on 5 matching bases. CDR1 and CDR2 (germline): SNHLY, FYNNEI. This CDR3 contains 12 residues. Trimming removed 4 bases from V and 7 bases from J, with 7 bases in between. The CDR3 region has the DNA TGTGCCAGCAGTGCAGGGCGCGGGGAGCTGTTTTTT. This translates into CASSAGRGELFF.

This clonotype was seen many times. The chain joins TRBV7-2 to TRBJ1-2, with a weak D call TRBD1 (5 bases). The CDR3 consists of 14 residues. Trimming cost V 7 bases and J 5 bases, with 17 bases left between them. Germline V gene sequence: CDR1 SGHTA, CDR2 FQGNSA. CDR3 sequence reads: CASTQQGLYYGYTF. The CDR3 DNA follows: TGTGCCAGCACTCAGCAGGGACTCTATTATGGCTACACCTTC.

This clonotype was detected many times. The rearrangement uses TRBV19 and TRBJ1-1; maybe TRBD1 (5 bases). Germline CDR1 LNHDA, CDR2 SQIVND (reference sequence). V lost 7 bases and J lost 4, with 13 bases in between. There are 13 residues in the CDR3. The CDR3 nucleotides are TGTGCCAGTATTTCAGGGTATTCCACTGAAGCTTTCTTT. Encoded protein: CASISGYSTEAFF.

This clonotype occurred many times. V gene TRBV28 combines with J gene TRBJ2-5, with 9 nucleotides matching TRBD1. This CDR3 is 14 amino acids long. CDR1 and CDR2 from the germline V gene are MDHEN and SYDVKM. V lost 6 bases to trimming and J lost 2 bases; unmatched junction nucleotides: 4. CDR3 region: CASRSTGGQETQYF. The CDR3 DNA sequence: TGTGCCAGCAGGTCGACAGGGGGTCAAGAGACCCAGTACTTC.

This clonotype was seen more than once but under ten times. The V gene is TRBV12-3 or TRBV12-4, the J gene TRBJ2-7; tentative D call: TRBD1 (5 bases). The CDR3 is made up of 13 amino acids. Trimming removed 4 bases from V and 3 bases from J, with 10 bases in between. CDR3 sequence: CASSYGAVYEQYF. The CDR3 DNA reads TGTGCCAGCAGTTATGGGGCCGTCTACGAGCAGTACTTC.

This clonotype is medium-sized by share. V is TRBV7-6 and J is TRBJ1-1, with 8 bases aligning to TRBD1. With V trimmed by 2 bases and J by 1 base, 6 bases remained unmatched. This CDR3 comprises 16 residues. Germline CDR1 and CDR2: SGHVS and FNYEAQ. The CDR3 DNA reads as TGTGCCAGCAGCTTATTGACAGGGGTGAGGAACACTGAAGCTTTCTTT. Translated, it gives CASSLLTGVRNTEAFF.